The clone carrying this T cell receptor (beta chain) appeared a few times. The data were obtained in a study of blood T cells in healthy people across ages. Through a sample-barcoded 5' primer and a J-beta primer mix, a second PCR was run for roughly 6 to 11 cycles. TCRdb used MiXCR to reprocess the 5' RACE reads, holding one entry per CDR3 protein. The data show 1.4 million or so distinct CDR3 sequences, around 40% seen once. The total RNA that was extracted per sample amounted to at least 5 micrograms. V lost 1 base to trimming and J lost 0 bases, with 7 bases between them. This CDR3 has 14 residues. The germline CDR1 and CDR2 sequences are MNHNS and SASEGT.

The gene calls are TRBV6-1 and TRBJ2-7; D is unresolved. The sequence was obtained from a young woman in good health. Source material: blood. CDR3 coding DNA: TGTGCCAGCAGTGAAGAAAGGCTCTCCTACGAGCAGTACTTC. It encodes CASSEERLSYEQYF.